This TCR beta chain was retrieved from a study of cytotoxic CD8 clonotypes in ibrutinib-treated CLL. At the level of the study: Response samples came after a median 12 months of treatment, range 6 to 36.

Broader study findings: The public clonotypes identified were infrequent and showed contraction or stability on treatment.

The count of this clone is one. Its antigen is undetermined. The ends were cut back, 6 bases at V and 5 bases at J, with 13 bases in the middle. The CDR3 consists of 13 residues. CDR1 SNHLY and CDR2 FYNNEI come from the germline V gene. The assay was immunoSEQ multiplex PCR, and TCRdb's table has in-frame clones only and misses some. This sample has about 130,000 clones, with approximately 83% found just once. The clonotype was recovered from a human donor with chronic lymphocytic leukemia. The chain carries TRBV2 and TRBJ1-2, with a weak D call TRBD1 (5 bases). Specimen: PBMCs, collected after 24 months of ibrutinib treatment. CDR3 bases: TGTGCCAGCAGCTCCGGGACCGAGTATGGCTACACCTTC. It translates to CASSSGTEYGYTF.